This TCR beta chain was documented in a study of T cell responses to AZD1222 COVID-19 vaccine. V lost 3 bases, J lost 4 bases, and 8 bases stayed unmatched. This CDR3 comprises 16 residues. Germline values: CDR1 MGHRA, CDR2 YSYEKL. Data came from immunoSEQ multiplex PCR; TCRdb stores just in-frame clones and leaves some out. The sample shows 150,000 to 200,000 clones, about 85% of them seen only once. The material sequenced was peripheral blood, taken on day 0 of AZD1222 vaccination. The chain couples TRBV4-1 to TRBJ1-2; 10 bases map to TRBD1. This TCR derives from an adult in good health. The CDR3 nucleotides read TGCGCCAGCAGCCAGGATTCGACAGGGGGCCTCTATGGCTACACCTTC. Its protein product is CASSQDSTGGLYGYTF.